These 18 T cell receptor beta chains came from one sample sequenced in a study of siplizumab effects on memory and regulatory T cells. Sequenced by immunoSEQ multiplex PCR; TCRdb stores in-frame clones only, minus some. The table records about 100,000 clones, approximately 94% of them present only once. The sequenced sample was non-Treg CD4+ T cells sorted from blood. These receptors all come from a human donor in good health.

The CDR3 region has the DNA TGTGCCAGCAGCCGGGACTCTAACAATGAGCAGTTCTTC. Protein product: CASSRDSNNEQFF. This sequence joins TRBV6-6 and TRBJ2-1, with D perhaps TRBD2 (6 bases). This CDR3 has 13 amino acids. V was shortened by 6 bases and J by 5 bases, with 11 bases between the two germline ends. Germline V gene lookup returns CDR1 MNHNY and CDR2 SVGAGI (reference sequence).

The gene calls are TRBV11-2 and TRBJ1-3; 7 bases line up with TRBD1. With 6 bases clipped from V and 5 bases from J, the junction kept 4 bases outside the gene matches. The germline gives CDR1 SGHAT, CDR2 FQNNGV. CDR3 length equals 13 residues. CDR3 protein: CASRSTGRNTIYF. In DNA form, the CDR3 reads TGTGCCAGCAGGTCGACAGGGAGAAACACCATATATTTT.

The rearrangement joins TRBV19 to TRBJ2-2; D is ambiguous. CDR3 length equals 16 residues. CDR1 and CDR2 from the germline V gene are LNHDA and SQIVND (reference sequence). V lost 8 bases, J lost 4 bases, and 20 bases lay in between. CDR3 amino acids: CASLRSSDASTGELFF. CDR3 bases: TGTGCCAGTCTTCGTTCTTCTGACGCGTCCACCGGGGAGCTGTTTTTT.

J is TRBJ2-5 and V is TRBV11-2; 12 bases are a match to TRBD2. The junction had 13 bases not matched to a gene; V was cut back by 1 base and J by 7 bases. Germline-derived CDR1 and CDR2 are SGHAT and FQNNGV. CDR3 length: 18 amino acids. The CDR3 nucleotides are TGTGCCAGCAGCTTAGTGTGGGCTAGCGGGAGGGCCCAGGTGACCCAGTACTTC. It specifies CASSLVWASGRAQVTQYF.

The genes are TRBV19 and TRBJ2-2; 7 nucleotides align to TRBD1. CDR3 length: 14 amino acids. V was clipped by 7 bases and J by 4 bases; unmatched bases: 6. The germline V gene has CDR1 LNHDA and CDR2 SQIVND (reference sequence). The CDR3 DNA follows: TGTGCCAGTACCGTGACAGGGCTCACCGGGGAGCTGTTTTTT. This codes for CASTVTGLTGELFF.

The chain combines TRBV6-5 with TRBJ2-7; D gene unclear. In germline, CDR1 is MNHEY, CDR2 SVGAGI. Deletions cut 2 bases from V and 1 base from J, with 9 bases between. CDR3 length equals 14 residues. CDR3 bases: TGTGCCAGCAGTTACACACTTTCGTCCTACGAGCAGTACTTC. Translated, it gives CASSYTLSSYEQYF.

The chain combines TRBV5-1 with TRBJ2-1; TRBD2 might be the D (6 bases). The length of the CDR3 is 14 residues. The V gene's germline CDR1 is SGHRS and CDR2 YFSETQ. V lost 4 bases, J lost 5 bases, and 13 bases lay in between. The CDR3 coding sequence is TGCGCCAGCAGCCTCCTAGCGACTAACAATGAGCAGTTCTTC. Translation gives CASSLLATNNEQFF.

V gene TRBV11-2 combines with J gene TRBJ1-5, with 12 bases identical to TRBD1. Losses at the gene ends were 3 bases for V and 7 bases for J; bases not matched to a gene: 13. The germline V gene encodes CDR1 SGHAT and CDR2 FQNNGV. The CDR3 is 18 amino acids. As DNA, the CDR3 is TGTGCCAGCAGCTTCGGCAGCGGGACAGGGGGCGGAGGGCAGCCCCAGCATTTT. It is translated as CASSFGSGTGGGGQPQHF.

V gene TRBV12-5 combines with J gene TRBJ2-3; the match to TRBD1 covers 12 bases. There are 18 residues in the CDR3. The germline CDR1 and CDR2 sequences are LGHNT and FRNRAP. V gave up 2 bases and J gave up 4 bases; unmatched junction bases: 10. The CDR3 protein is CASGLLTRDRGRPDTQYF. For the CDR3, the DNA is TGTGCTAGTGGTTTGCTGACCCGGGACAGGGGGCGCCCAGATACGCAGTATTTT.

The chain couples TRBV15 to TRBJ1-5; D possibly corresponds to TRBD1 (6 bases). CDR3 length: 15 amino acids. V lost 0 bases and J lost 5, with 11 bases in between. Germline V gives CDR1 LNHNV, CDR2 YYDKDF (reference sequence). CDR3 protein: CATSRDPGDDQPQHF. CDR3 in DNA: TGTGCCACCAGCAGAGATCCAGGGGACGATCAGCCCCAGCATTTT.

The J gene is TRBJ1-1, the V gene TRBV5-4, with D perhaps matching TRBD1 (6 bases). V lost 4 bases and J 0 bases, leaving 10 bases between the germline ends. Germline-derived CDR1 and CDR2 are SGHNT and YYREEE (reference sequence). The CDR3 runs 14 residues. The CDR3, as DNA: TGTGCCAGCAGCGAGGGACACCTGAACACTGAAGCTTTCTTT. It codes for CASSEGHLNTEAFF.

The chain has TRBV7-2 and TRBJ1-1; the D is unclear. The V gene lost 1 base and the J gene lost 6 bases, with 9 bases spanning the gap. Germline V lookup: CDR1 SGHTA, CDR2 FQGNSA. This CDR3 has 13 amino acids. DNA for the CDR3: TGTGCCAGCAGCTTAGTGGTGAGCGCTGAAGCTTTCTTT. It specifies CASSLVVSAEAFF.

The chain carries TRBV5-4 and TRBJ2-2, with D perhaps assigned TRBD1 or TRBD2 (5 bases each). Germline V lookup: CDR1 SGHNT, CDR2 YYREEE (reference sequence). The germline V and J ends were trimmed by 0 bases and 2 bases, with 11 bases remaining between them. The CDR3 length is 16 residues. In DNA, the CDR3 is TGTGCCAGCAGCTTGGTTGTGAGGGGTAACACCGGGGAGCTGTTTTTT. It translates to CASSLVVRGNTGELFF.

The rearrangement links TRBV2 to TRBJ2-5, with 9 bases that match TRBD1. Germline lookup yields CDR1 SNHLY and CDR2 FYNNEI. V gave up 4 bases and J gave up 0 bases; unmatched junction bases: 9. The CDR3 extends over 17 amino acids. Here the CDR3 reads CASSARDRGWNQETQYF. CDR3 DNA: TGTGCCAGCAGTGCGAGAGACAGGGGGTGGAACCAAGAGACCCAGTACTTC.

The chain links TRBV7-8 to TRBJ2-1; 14 bases align to TRBD2. Germline V gives CDR1 SGHVS, CDR2 FQNEAQ. With V trimmed by 5 bases and J by 7 bases, 10 bases remained unmatched. The CDR3 totals 17 residues. The chain's CDR3 is CASSAEGGTSGRNEQFF. In DNA, the CDR3 is TGTGCCAGCAGCGCGGAAGGTGGGACTAGCGGGAGAAATGAGCAGTTCTTC.

The chain uses TRBV19 and TRBJ2-2; D not resolved. V was pared by 2 bases and J by 2 bases, with 6 bases between. The CDR3 covers 14 residues. Germline V CDR1 and CDR2: LNHDA, SQIVND (reference sequence). CDR3 nucleotides: TGTGCCAGTAGTATAAACAGAAACACCGGGGAGCTGTTTTTT. Translation gives CASSINRNTGELFF.

This clone was seen a single time. The chain couples TRBV2 to TRBJ1-2; maybe TRBD1 (6 bases). Germline V lookup: CDR1 SNHLY, CDR2 FYNNEI. This CDR3 region has 12 residues. V lost 7 bases and J 5 bases, leaving 11 bases between the germline ends. CDR3 DNA: TGTGCCAGCAACCAGGGGCAATATGGCTACACCTTC. As protein: CASNQGQYGYTF.

The V and J genes are TRBV7-9 and TRBJ2-1, with 7 bases lining up with TRBD2. This CDR3 has 16 residues. The germline CDR1 and CDR2 sequences are SEHNR and FQNEAQ (reference sequence). V lost 8 bases to trimming and J lost 0 bases; unmatched junction nucleotides: 10. The CDR3 region has the DNA TGTGCCAGCCAAGGGGAGGGAGGGAGCTCCTACAATGAGCAGTTCTTC. It codes for CASQGEGGSSYNEQFF.